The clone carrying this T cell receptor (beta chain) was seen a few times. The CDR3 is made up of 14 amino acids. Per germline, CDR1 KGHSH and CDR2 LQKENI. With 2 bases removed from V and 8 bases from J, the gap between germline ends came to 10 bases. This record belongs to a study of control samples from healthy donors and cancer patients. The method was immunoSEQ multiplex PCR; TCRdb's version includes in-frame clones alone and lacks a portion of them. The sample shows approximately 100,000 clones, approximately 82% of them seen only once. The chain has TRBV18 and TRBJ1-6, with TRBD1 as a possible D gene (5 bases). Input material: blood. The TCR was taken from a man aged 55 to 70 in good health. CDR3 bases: TGTGCCAGCTCACCAGGGGCAGGCGATTCACCCCTCCACTTT. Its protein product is CASSPGAGDSPLHF.